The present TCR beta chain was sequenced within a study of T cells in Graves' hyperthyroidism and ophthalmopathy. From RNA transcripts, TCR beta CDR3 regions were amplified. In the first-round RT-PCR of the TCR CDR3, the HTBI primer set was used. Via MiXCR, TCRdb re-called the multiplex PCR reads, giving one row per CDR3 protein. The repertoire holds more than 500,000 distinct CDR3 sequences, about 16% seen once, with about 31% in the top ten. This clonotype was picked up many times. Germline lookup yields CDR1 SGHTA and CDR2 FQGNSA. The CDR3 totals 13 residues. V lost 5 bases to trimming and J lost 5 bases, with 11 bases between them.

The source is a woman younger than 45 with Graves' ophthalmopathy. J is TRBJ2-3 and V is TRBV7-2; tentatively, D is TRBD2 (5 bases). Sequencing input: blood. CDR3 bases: TGTGCCAGCAGCCCCTCCGGAGGAGATACGCAGTATTTT. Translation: CASSPSGGDTQYF. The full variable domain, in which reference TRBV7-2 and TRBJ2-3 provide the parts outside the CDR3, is GAGVSQSPSNKVTEKGKDVELRCDPISGHTALYWYRQSLGQGLEFLIYFQGNSAPDKSGLPSDRFSAERTGGSVSTLTIQRTQQEDSAVYLCASSPSGGDTQYFGPGTRLTVL.